A selection of T cell receptor beta chains follows, all from one sample in a study of OX40 agonist ivuxolimab in advanced cancers. Assay used: immunoSEQ multiplex PCR; TCRdb lists only in-frame clones, some missing. Of tens of thousands of clones listed, roughly 87% are singletons. Sample: CD4+ or CD8+ T cells sorted from blood, taken in a trial of the OX40 agonist ivuxolimab. These receptors all come from an adult with an advanced solid tumor such as melanoma, head and neck, liver or kidney cancer. CDR3s include the opening cysteine and the closing phenylalanine or tryptophan. D genes are given only for firm matches. Where a row states a size, it is once, few, many or the class of an expanded clone; other rows omit it.

d_gene	abundance	v_gene	j_gene	CDR3aa	CDR3nt
.	once	TRBV11-2	TRBJ2-3	CASSLERGRADTQYF	TGTGCCAGCAGCTTAGAGAGGGGCCGGGCAGATACGCAGTATTTT
.	.	TRBV11-2	TRBJ2-7	CASSWTGESYEQYF	TGTGCCAGCAGCTGGACTGGAGAATCCTACGAGCAGTACTTC
.	.	TRBV15	TRBJ2-7	CATSAGVNEQYF	TGTGCCACCAGCGCAGGCGTGAACGAGCAGTACTTC
.	.	TRBV4-3	TRBJ2-3	CASSQDQGGDTQYF	TGCGCCAGCAGCCAAGACCAGGGAGGCGATACGCAGTATTTT
.	.	TRBV10-1	TRBJ2-5	CASSGFEFGTQYF	TGCGCCAGCAGTGGCTTCGAATTTGGGACCCAGTACTTC
TRBD1	.	TRBV2	TRBJ2-6	CASSSTGTGALGANVLTF	TGTGCCAGCAGTTCGACCGGGACAGGGGCGCTTGGGGCCAACGTCCTGACTTTC
.	.	TRBV4-2	TRBJ1-4	CASSQRGRGGAEKLFF	TGTGCCAGCAGCCAAAGGGGGAGGGGCGGTGCCGAAAAACTGTTTTTT
.	.	TRBV5-1	TRBJ1-5	CASSTDSNQPQHF	TGCGCCAGCAGTACGGATAGCAATCAGCCCCAGCATTTT
TRBD2	.	TRBV7-9	TRBJ2-5	CASSHTGTSGFGTQYF	TGTGCCAGCAGCCACACTGGGACTAGCGGTTTTGGGACCCAGTACTTC
.	once	TRBV7-2	TRBJ2-1	CASSLRRVLAYNEQFF	TGTGCCAGCAGCTTACGTAGGGTATTAGCCTACAATGAGCAGTTCTTC
TRBD2	.	TRBV6-1	TRBJ2-5	CASSERLAGAFQETQYF	TGTGCCAGCAGTGAGAGACTAGCGGGAGCGTTCCAAGAGACCCAGTACTTC